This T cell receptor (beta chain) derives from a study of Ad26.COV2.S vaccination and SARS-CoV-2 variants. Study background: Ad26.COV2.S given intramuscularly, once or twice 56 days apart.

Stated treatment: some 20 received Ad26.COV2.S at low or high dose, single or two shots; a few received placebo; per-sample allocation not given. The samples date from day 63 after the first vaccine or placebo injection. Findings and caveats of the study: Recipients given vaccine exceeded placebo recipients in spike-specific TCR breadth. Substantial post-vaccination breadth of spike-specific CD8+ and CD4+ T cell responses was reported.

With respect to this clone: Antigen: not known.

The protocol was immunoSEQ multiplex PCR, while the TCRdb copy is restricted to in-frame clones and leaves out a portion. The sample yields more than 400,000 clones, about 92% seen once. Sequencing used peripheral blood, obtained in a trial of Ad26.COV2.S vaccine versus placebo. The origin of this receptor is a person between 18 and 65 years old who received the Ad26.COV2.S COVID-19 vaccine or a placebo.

CDR3 nucleotide sequence: TGTGCCAGCAGCTTATTTCAGTTCCGGGCAGTCACTGAAGCTTTCTTT. The encoded protein is CASSLFQFRAVTEAFF. The genes are TRBV7-9 and TRBJ1-1, with D uncertain. CDR3 length equals 16 residues. V was shortened by 2 bases and J by 4 bases, with 17 bases between the two germline ends. CDR1 SEHNR and CDR2 FQNEAQ come from the germline V gene (reference sequence). Complete variable domain (other parts from reference TRBV7-9 and TRBJ1-1): DTGVSQNPRHKITKRGQNVTFRCDPISEHNRLYWYRQTLGQGPEFLTYFQNEAQLEKSRLLSDRFSAERPKGSFSTLEIQRTEQGDSAMYLCASSLFQFRAVTEAFFGQGTRLTVV.